The T cell receptor beta chain under discussion was sequenced for a study of beta chain features in type 1 diabetes. Whole-study results and caveats: Junctions at VDJ sites from type 1 diabetes patients had fewer insertions and more deletions.

CDR3 length: 19 residues. V lost 2 bases to trimming and J lost 0 bases; unmatched junction nucleotides: 11. Germline V gene lookup returns CDR1 LNHDA and CDR2 SQIVND (reference sequence). In the case of this clone: Its antigen remains unidentified.

Each sorted fraction was over 95% pure. Every bit of the isolated RNA underwent reverse transcription, so sequencing read expressed TCRB transcripts. TCRdb's copy holds only in-frame clones and misses some; the assay was immunoSEQ multiplex PCR. The data contain over 700,000 clones, 17% of them seen just once; the ten biggest clones take up around 0.02%. This receptor was taken from a young woman in good health. This rearrangement joins TRBV19 to TRBJ1-5, with 9 bases lining up with TRBD1. Source material: naive CD4+ T cells from blood. CDR3 nucleotides: TGTGCCAGTAGTATACGGTTCGACAGGGGGAAAGATAGCAATCAGCCCCAGCATTTT. Amino acid sequence: CASSIRFDRGKDSNQPQHF.